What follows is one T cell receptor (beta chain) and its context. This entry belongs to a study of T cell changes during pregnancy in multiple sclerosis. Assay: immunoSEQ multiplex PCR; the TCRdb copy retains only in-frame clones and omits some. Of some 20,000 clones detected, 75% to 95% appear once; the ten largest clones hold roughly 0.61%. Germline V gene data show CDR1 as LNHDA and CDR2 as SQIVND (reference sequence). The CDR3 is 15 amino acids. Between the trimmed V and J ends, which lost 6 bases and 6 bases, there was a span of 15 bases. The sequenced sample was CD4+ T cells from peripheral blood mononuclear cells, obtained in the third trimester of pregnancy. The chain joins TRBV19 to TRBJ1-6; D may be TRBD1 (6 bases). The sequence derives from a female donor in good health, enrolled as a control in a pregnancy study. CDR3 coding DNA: TGTGCCAGTAGAACGGCAGGGGTTGCTAATTCACCCCTCCACTTT. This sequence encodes CASRTAGVANSPLHF.